This T cell receptor (beta chain) is drawn from a study of shared clonotypes between healthy human individuals. V gave up 7 bases and J gave up 7 bases, with 20 bases separating them. CDR1 is MNHNY and CDR2 is SVGAGI in the germline V gene (reference sequence). The CDR3 has 15 residues. CD8 cells regarded as naive lacked CD45RO, were positively chosen for CCR7, and omitted terminally differentiated effector memory CD45RA+ cells. TCRdb keeps only in-frame clones here, not all; method: immunoSEQ multiplex PCR. The profile shows approximately 2,200,000 clones, around 93% of them singletons. The source is a young man in good health. Some clones in this sample may be carry-over from other donors' samples. The sample was naive CD8+ T cells from PBMCs. The V and J genes are TRBV6-6 and TRBJ2-1, with D unclear. CDR3 in amino acids: CASTSEETIRNEQFF. The CDR3 DNA follows: TGTGCCAGCACCTCCGAGGAGACGATAAGGAATGAGCAGTTCTTC.